This is a list of T cell receptor beta chains from one sample in a study of tissue T cells after allogeneic stem cell transplantation. Profiling relied on immunoSEQ multiplex PCR, and the TCRdb table lists in-frame clones only, not all of them. In the table there are more than 1,500 clones, 82% of which are singletons. Material: stomach tissue, obtained at autopsy. The receptors derive from a male patient aged 60 or older with steroid-refractory graft-versus-host disease after an allogeneic stem cell transplant. Part of the T cell pool may stem from the graft donor. CDR3s include the opening cysteine and the closing phenylalanine or tryptophan. D genes are given only for firm matches. Clone size is given for some rows only: seen once, a few or many times, or a class if the clone is expanded.

NA	TRBJ2-1	NA	TRBV27	CASSFVEYNEQFF	TGTGCCAGCAGTTTCGTCGAGTACAATGAGCAGTTCTTC
NA	TRBJ1-1	NA	TRBV19	CASSIDIGVVATEAFF	TGTGCCAGTAGTATAGACATAGGGGTCGTCGCCACTGAAGCTTTCTTT
NA	TRBJ2-7	NA	TRBV18	CASSPRTDSYEQYF	TGTGCCAGCTCACCTAGGACGGATTCCTACGAGCAGTACTTC
NA	TRBJ1-5	once	TRBV7-2	CASSSSHDQPQHF	TGTGCCAGCAGCTCAAGCCACGATCAGCCCCAGCATTTT
NA	TRBJ1-2	NA	TRBV25-1	CASSESKFKGYTF	TGTGCCAGCAGTGAAAGCAAGTTTAAAGGCTACACCTTC
NA	TRBJ2-7	NA	TRBV9	CASSPGSYEQYF	TGTGCCAGCAGCCCAGGCTCCTACGAGCAGTACTTC
NA	TRBJ1-1	once	TRBV28	CASSLGVGVGELGAFF	TGTGCCAGCAGTTTAGGGGTAGGGGTGGGGGAATTAGGAGCTTTCTTT
TRBD1	TRBJ2-1	few	TRBV19	CASFHYPGQGCNEQFF	TGTGCCAGCTTTCACTATCCGGGACAGGGGTGCAATGAGCAGTTCTTC
TRBD2	TRBJ2-3	few	TRBV7-2	CASSIKRGALSTQYF	TGTGCCAGCAGCATTAAGCGGGGGGCCCTTAGCACGCAGTATTTT
NA	TRBJ1-1	NA	TRBV6-5	CASSSELNTEAFF	TGTGCCAGCAGTTCCGAACTGAACACTGAAGCTTTCTTT
NA	TRBJ1-5	NA	TRBV18	CASSPLQARGGNQPQHF	TGTGCCAGCTCACCACTTCAGGCGAGGGGTGGCAATCAGCCCCAGCATTTT
NA	TRBJ2-3	NA	TRBV30	CAWSVGAASTDTQYF	TGTGCCTGGAGTGTTGGGGCCGCCTCCACAGATACGCAGTATTTT
NA	TRBJ2-5	NA	TRBV3-1/TRBV3-2	CASSQGSLSGPETQYF	TGTGCCAGCAGCCAAGGTTCCCTCTCAGGGCCGGAGACCCAGTACTTC
NA	TRBJ1-6	NA	TRBV12-1	CASSLRVRNSPLHF	TGTGCCAGCAGCTTAAGGGTACGTAATTCACCCCTCCACTTT
TRBD1	TRBJ2-7	NA	TRBV5-6	CASSPFPGQGYEQYF	TGTGCCAGCAGCCCTTTCCCGGGACAGGGGTACGAGCAGTACTTC
NA	TRBJ1-2	NA	TRBV3-1/TRBV3-2	CASSQAAQGRNGYTF	TGTGCCAGCAGCCAAGCGGCCCAGGGACGAAATGGCTACACCTTC
TRBD1	TRBJ1-4	NA	TRBV2	CASVWTGGTNEKLFF	TGTGCCAGCGTTTGGACAGGGGGAACTAATGAAAAACTGTTTTTT
NA	TRBJ2-6	few	TRBV5-8	CASSLLTRGRRGANVLTF	TGTGCCAGCAGCTTGCTAACACGGGGGCGCCGTGGGGCCAACGTCCTGACTTTC
TRBD2	TRBJ2-3	NA	TRBV5-1	CASSLGLAGASTDTQYF	TGCGCCAGCAGCCTGGGACTAGCGGGGGCCAGCACAGATACGCAGTATTTT
NA	TRBJ1-1	once	TRBV28	CASSLRDANTEAFF	TGTGCCAGCAGTTTACGCGACGCCAACACTGAAGCTTTCTTT
NA	TRBJ2-6	NA	TRBV5-1	CASSDDGSGANVLTF	TGCGCCAGCAGCGATGACGGCTCTGGGGCCAACGTCCTGACTTTC
NA	TRBJ1-4	NA	TRBV6-5	CASSSGVTNEKLFF	TGTGCCAGCAGTTCGGGAGTTACTAATGAAAAACTGTTTTTT
NA	TRBJ1-1	NA	TRBV28	CASNPLVSSTEAFF	TGTGCCAGCAACCCTTTGGTTTCATCCACTGAAGCTTTCTTT
TRBD1	TRBJ2-7	NA	TRBV27	CASGIWTGVIREQYF	TGTGCCAGCGGGATTTGGACAGGGGTAATAAGGGAGCAGTACTTC
TRBD2	TRBJ2-3	NA	TRBV28	CASTLGGAGTDTQYF	TGTGCCAGCACCTTGGGAGGGGCTGGCACAGATACGCAGTATTTT
NA	TRBJ1-1	NA	TRBV7-3	CASSVYSNTEAFF	TGTGCCAGTAGCGTATACAGTAACACTGAAGCTTTCTTT
TRBD2	TRBJ2-7	NA	TRBV3-1/TRBV3-2	CASSHKGTSGSYEQYF	TGTGCCAGCAGCCATAAAGGGACTAGCGGCTCCTACGAGCAGTACTTC
NA	TRBJ1-6	few	TRBV7-8	CASSLHNSPLHF	TGTGCCAGCAGCTTACATAATTCACCCCTCCACTTT
NA	TRBJ2-7	NA	TRBV3-1/TRBV3-2	CASSRTPREEQYF	TGTGCCAGCAGCAGGACTCCCCGGGAAGAGCAGTACTTC
TRBD1	TRBJ1-1	NA	TRBV4-3	CASSQDRHTGGRTEAFF	TGCGCCAGCAGCCAAGATCGCCACACAGGGGGCAGGACTGAAGCTTTCTTT
NA	TRBJ1-1	NA	TRBV11-2	CASSKGWASEAFF	TGTGCCAGCAGTAAGGGATGGGCCTCTGAAGCTTTCTTT
NA	TRBJ2-7	NA	TRBV5-1	CASSSGDVPYEQYF	TGCGCCAGCAGCTCTGGGGACGTACCCTACGAGCAGTACTTC
TRBD1	TRBJ2-2	few	TRBV14	CASSPTGWPGELFF	TGTGCCAGCAGCCCGACAGGGTGGCCCGGGGAGCTGTTTTTT
NA	TRBJ1-2	NA	TRBV28	CASSLLGDYGYTF	TGTGCCAGCAGTCTTCTAGGGGACTATGGCTACACCTTC
NA	TRBJ1-5	NA	TRBV7-9	CASSSIGFNQPQHF	TGTGCCAGCAGCTCAATAGGGTTTAATCAGCCCCAGCATTTT
TRBD2	TRBJ2-2	NA	TRBV28	CASTSTGGAGELFF	TGTGCCAGCACATCCACGGGGGGGGCCGGGGAGCTGTTTTTT
TRBD2	TRBJ2-5	few	TRBV7-9	CASEGLAETQYF	TGTGCCAGCGAGGGACTAGCGGAGACCCAGTACTTC
NA	TRBJ2-3	NA	TRBV4-1	CASSQEGVLGDTQYF	TGCGCCAGCAGCCAAGAAGGTGTGCTCGGGGATACGCAGTATTTT
NA	TRBJ1-4	NA	TRBV5-5	CASSPNPPVTNEKLFF	TGTGCCAGCAGCCCGAACCCGCCAGTCACTAATGAAAAACTGTTTTTT
NA	TRBJ2-2	NA	TRBV19	CASLLPGGRNTGELFF	TGTGCCAGTCTCCTCCCCGGGGGGCGGAACACCGGGGAGCTGTTTTTT
NA	TRBJ1-1	NA	TRBV4-1	CASSQGGRGGTEAFF	TGCGCCAGCAGCCAAGGAGGCAGGGGCGGCACTGAAGCTTTCTTT
NA	TRBJ1-1	NA	TRBV24-1	CATTTGLNTEAFF	TGTGCCACCACTACAGGGCTGAACACTGAAGCTTTCTTT
TRBD1	TRBJ2-4	NA	TRBV19	CASSIGAGGKNIQYF	TGTGCCAGTAGTATAGGGGCAGGGGGCAAAAACATTCAGTACTTC
TRBD1	TRBJ1-2	NA	TRBV30	CAWNRDRDNGYTF	TGTGCCTGGAACCGGGACAGGGATAATGGCTACACCTTC
NA	TRBJ1-1	NA	TRBV20-1	CSASEYTEAFF	TGCAGTGCTAGTGAGTACACTGAAGCTTTCTTT
TRBD2	TRBJ2-2	NA	TRBV9	CASSVGPAGTGELFF	TGTGCCAGCAGCGTAGGGCCAGCGGGGACCGGGGAGCTGTTTTTT
NA	TRBJ1-6	NA	TRBV28	CAGKAGPNSPLHF	TGTGCCGGCAAGGCAGGGCCAAATTCACCCCTCCACTTT
TRBD2	TRBJ2-3	NA	TRBV4-1	CASSQAGGRGTDTQYF	TGCGCCAGCAGCCAAGCGGGGGGGCGGGGCACAGATACGCAGTATTTT
NA	TRBJ1-5	NA	TRBV24-1	CATSDGAGRADQPQHF	TGTGCCACCAGTGATGGGGCAGGGCGAGCAGATCAGCCCCAGCATTTT
NA	TRBJ1-1	once	TRBV6-6	CASSYSSGRSTEAFF	TGTGCCAGCAGTTACTCCTCGGGAAGAAGCACTGAAGCTTTCTTT
NA	TRBJ2-1	NA	TRBV5-1	CASSLTGPTIDNEQFF	TGCGCCAGCAGCTTAACAGGGCCCACCATCGACAATGAGCAGTTCTTC
TRBD1	TRBJ2-1	NA	TRBV19	CASRERTGLNEQFF	TGTGCCAGTAGGGAAAGGACAGGGCTGAATGAGCAGTTCTTC
NA	TRBJ1-6	NA	TRBV30	CAWRFLEAPLHF	TGTGCCTGGAGGTTTTTGGAGGCACCCCTCCACTTT
NA	TRBJ1-4	NA	TRBV5-6	CASSPGPNEKLFF	TGTGCCAGCAGCCCGGGTCCAAATGAAAAACTGTTTTTT
TRBD1	TRBJ1-1	NA	TRBV6-5	CASSYDRGGNTEAFF	TGTGCCAGCAGTTATGACAGGGGGGGGAACACTGAAGCTTTCTTT
NA	TRBJ1-3	NA	TRBV21-1	CASSKVRGVEGSGNTIYF	TGTGCCAGCAGCAAAGTGAGGGGGGTTGAGGGCTCTGGAAACACCATATATTTT
NA	TRBJ1-1	NA	TRBV27	CASSLSRGGRGTEAFF	TGTGCCAGCAGTTTATCGAGAGGGGGGCGAGGAACTGAAGCTTTCTTT
NA	TRBJ1-1	NA	TRBV19	CASSPREETEAFF	TGTGCCAGTAGTCCCCGGGAGGAGACTGAAGCTTTCTTT